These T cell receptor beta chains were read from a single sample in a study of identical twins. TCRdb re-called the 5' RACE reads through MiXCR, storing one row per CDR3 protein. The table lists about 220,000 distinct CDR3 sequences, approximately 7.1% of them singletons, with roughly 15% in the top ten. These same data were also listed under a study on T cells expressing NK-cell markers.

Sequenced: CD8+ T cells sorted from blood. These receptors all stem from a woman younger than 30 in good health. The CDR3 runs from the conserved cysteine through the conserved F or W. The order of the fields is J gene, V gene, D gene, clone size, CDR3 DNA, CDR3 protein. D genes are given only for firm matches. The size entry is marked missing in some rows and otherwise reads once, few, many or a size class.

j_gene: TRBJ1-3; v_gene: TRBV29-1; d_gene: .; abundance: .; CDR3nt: TGCAGCGTTTCGGGGCTCTCTGGAAACACCATATATTTT; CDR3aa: CSVSGLSGNTIYF
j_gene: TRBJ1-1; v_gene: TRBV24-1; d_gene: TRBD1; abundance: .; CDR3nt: TGTGCCACCAGTGACCGGACAGGTGAAGCTTTCTTT; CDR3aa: CATSDRTGEAFF
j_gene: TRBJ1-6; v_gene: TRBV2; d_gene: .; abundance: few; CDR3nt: TGTGCCAGCAGTGAGGAGGATAATTCACCCCTCCACTTT; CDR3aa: CASSEEDNSPLHF
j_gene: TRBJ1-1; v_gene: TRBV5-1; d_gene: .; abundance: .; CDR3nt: TGCGCCAGCACCCCCCGGCTCGCGGGCACTGAAGCTTTCTTT; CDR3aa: CASTPRLAGTEAFF
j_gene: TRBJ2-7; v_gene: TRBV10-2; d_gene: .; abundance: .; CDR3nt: TGCGCCAGCAGTACTCGTGCGGACGAGCAGTACTTC; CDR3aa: CASSTRADEQYF
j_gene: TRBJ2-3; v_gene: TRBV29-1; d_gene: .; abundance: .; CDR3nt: TGCAGCGCTCGAACCGGGAAAGAGTATTTT; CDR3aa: CSARTGKEYF
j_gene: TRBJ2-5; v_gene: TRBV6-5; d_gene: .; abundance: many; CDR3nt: TGTGCCAGCAGTTACTCGACCAGCCAAGAGACCCAGTACTTC; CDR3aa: CASSYSTSQETQYF
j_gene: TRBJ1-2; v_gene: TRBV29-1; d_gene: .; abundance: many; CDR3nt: TGCAGCGTTGGATCCGAGGGTAGGGATGGCTACACCTTC; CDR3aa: CSVGSEGRDGYTF
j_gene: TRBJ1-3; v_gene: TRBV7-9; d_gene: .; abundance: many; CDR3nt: TGTGCCAGCAGCCACACCGCCGGGACGGTGTACACCTGGGATTTT; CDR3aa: CASSHTAGTVYTWDF
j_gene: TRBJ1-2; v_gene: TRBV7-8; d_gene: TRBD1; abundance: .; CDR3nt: TGTGCCAGCAGCGAGGGACAGGCCTATGGCTACACCTTC; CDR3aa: CASSEGQAYGYTF
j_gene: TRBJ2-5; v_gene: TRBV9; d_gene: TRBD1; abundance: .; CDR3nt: TGTGCCAGCAAGGACAGGGTTGGGGAGACCCAGTACTTC; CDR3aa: CASKDRVGETQYF
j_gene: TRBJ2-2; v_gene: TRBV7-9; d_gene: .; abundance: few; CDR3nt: TGTGCCAGCAGCCCGGGGTTCCCAAGGGCTAACGGGGAGCTGTTTTTT; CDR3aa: CASSPGFPRANGELFF
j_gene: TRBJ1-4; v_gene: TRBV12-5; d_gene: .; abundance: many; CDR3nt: TGTGCTTGTATTTTGTATGAAAAACTGTTTTTT; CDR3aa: CACILYEKLFF
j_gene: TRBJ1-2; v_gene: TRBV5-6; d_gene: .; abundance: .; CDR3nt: TGTGCCAGCAGCTTGGAGAGGGACATGGATCGGAACTATGGCTACACCTTC; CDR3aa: CASSLERDMDRNYGYTF
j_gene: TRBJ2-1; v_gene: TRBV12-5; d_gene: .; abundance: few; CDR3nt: TGTGCTAGTGGCCGAGAAGGGGGGGCCCTCTTGGAGCAGTTCTTC; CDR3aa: CASGREGGALLEQFF
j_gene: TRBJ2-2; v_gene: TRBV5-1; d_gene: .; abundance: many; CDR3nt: TGCGCCAGCAGCTTCTGGCAGCTAAACACCGGGGAGCTGTTTTTT; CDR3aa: CASSFWQLNTGELFF
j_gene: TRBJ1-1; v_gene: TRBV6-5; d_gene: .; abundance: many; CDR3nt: TGTGCCAGCAGTTTCGGACTGGGCACTGAAGCTTTCTTT; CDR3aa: CASSFGLGTEAFF
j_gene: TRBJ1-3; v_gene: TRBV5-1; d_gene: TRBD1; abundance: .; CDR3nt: TGCGCCAGCAGCGAGGACAGGGGGTTAAGCTCTGGAAACACCATATATTTT; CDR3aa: CASSEDRGLSSGNTIYF
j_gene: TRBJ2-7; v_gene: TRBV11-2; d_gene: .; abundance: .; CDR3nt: TGTGCCAGCAGCTCCGACCCCGGGGGCTCCTACGAGCAGTACTTC; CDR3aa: CASSSDPGGSYEQYF
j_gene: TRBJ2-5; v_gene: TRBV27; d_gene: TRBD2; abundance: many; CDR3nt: TGTGCCAGCAGTTCTTTAGCGGGAGGGCCGGAGACCCAGTACTTC; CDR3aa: CASSSLAGGPETQYF
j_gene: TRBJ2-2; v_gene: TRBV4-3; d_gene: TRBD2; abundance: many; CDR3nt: TGCGCCAGCAGCCAAGAATCAGCGGGAGGCACCGGGGAGCTGTTTTTT; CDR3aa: CASSQESAGGTGELFF
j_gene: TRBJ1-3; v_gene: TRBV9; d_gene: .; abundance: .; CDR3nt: TGTGCCAGCAGAGACACCTCTGGAAACACCATATATTTT; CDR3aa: CASRDTSGNTIYF
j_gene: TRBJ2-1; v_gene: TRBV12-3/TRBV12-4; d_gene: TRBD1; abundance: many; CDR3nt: TGTGCCAGCACCCCTGACGGCAGGGGGCCTTACAATGAGCAGTTCTTC; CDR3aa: CASTPDGRGPYNEQFF
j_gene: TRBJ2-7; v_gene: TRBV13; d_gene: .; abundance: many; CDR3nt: TGTGCCAGCAGCTTAGGGGACGGAGCCTACGAGCAGTACTTC; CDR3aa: CASSLGDGAYEQYF
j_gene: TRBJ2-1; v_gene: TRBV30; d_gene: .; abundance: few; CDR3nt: TGTGCCTGGAGTGTAAGCGGAGCGGAGCAGTTCTTC; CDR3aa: CAWSVSGAEQFF
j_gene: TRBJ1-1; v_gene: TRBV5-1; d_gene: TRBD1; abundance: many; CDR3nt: TGCGCCAGCAGCCCAGACAGGGGGCAGGGAGCTTTCTTT; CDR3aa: CASSPDRGQGAFF
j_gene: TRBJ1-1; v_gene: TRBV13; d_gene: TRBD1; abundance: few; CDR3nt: TGTGCCAGCAGCCTCATGGACAGGGAAGCTTTCTTT; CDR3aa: CASSLMDREAFF